The entry below describes one TCR beta chain. The CDR3 covers 14 residues. Per the germline V gene, CDR1 is SGHRS and CDR2 is YFSETQ. Trimming cost V 3 bases and J 7 bases, with 14 bases left between them. These data are taken from a study of shared clonotypes between healthy human individuals. Subsets obtained from CD4+ cells comprised CD45RA+ naive and CD45RA-negative memory cells. Produced via immunoSEQ multiplex PCR; TCRdb's table is partial and in-frame only. The repertoire holds over a million clones, 95% to 99% seen once, with around 0.45% in the top ten. This receptor was obtained from a man aged 25 to 40 in good health. This chain links TRBV5-1 with TRBJ2-1; either TRBD1 or TRBD2 may supply D (6 bases each). Material: naive CD4+ T cells sorted from blood. Subset in this sample: CD45RA+ positively selected. The CDR3 DNA reads TGCGCCAGCAGCTCCGGGGGCGTATTTAATGAGCAGTTCTTC. This gives the protein CASSSGGVFNEQFF. The full variable domain, rest sourced from reference TRBV5-1 and TRBJ2-1, is KAGVTQTPRYLIKTRGQQVTLSCSPISGHRSVSWYQQTPGQGLQFLFEYFSETQRNKGNFPGRFSGRQFSNSRSEMNVSTLELGDSALYLCASSSGGVFNEQFFGPGTRLTVL.